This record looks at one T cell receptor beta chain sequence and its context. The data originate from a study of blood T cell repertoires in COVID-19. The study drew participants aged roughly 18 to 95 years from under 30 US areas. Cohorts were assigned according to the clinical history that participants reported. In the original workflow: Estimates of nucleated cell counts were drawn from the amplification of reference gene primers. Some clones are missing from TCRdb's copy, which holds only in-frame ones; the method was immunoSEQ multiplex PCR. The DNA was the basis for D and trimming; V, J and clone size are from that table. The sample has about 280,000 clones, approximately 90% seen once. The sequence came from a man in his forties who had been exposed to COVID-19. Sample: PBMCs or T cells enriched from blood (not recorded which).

The CDR3 loop reads CASSVGQYYEQYF. The CDR3 region has the DNA TGTGCCAGCAGCGTGGGACAGTACTACGAGCAGTACTTC. The gene calls are TRBV5-6 and TRBJ2-7; 7 nucleotides align to TRBD1. This CDR3 is 13 amino acids long. CDR1 and CDR2 from the germline V gene are SGHDT and YYEEEE. J lost 3 bases, V lost 4 bases, and 4 bases had no gene match.